This T cell receptor (beta chain) stems from a study of cytomegalovirus exposure and HLA in healthy donors. The method was immunoSEQ multiplex PCR; TCRdb's version includes in-frame clones alone and lacks a portion of them. The sample has 200,000 or so clones, roughly 85% seen once. This CDR3 has 12 residues. Germline V lookup: CDR1 MNHNS, CDR2 SASEGT. The V end lost 0 bases, the J end lost 16 bases, and 13 bases lay between the germline ends. Sequencing input: PBMCs. This TCR was recovered from a young woman in good health and CMV-seronegative. The V call is TRBV6-1, the J call TRBJ2-1; D is perhaps TRBD2 (6 bases). The CDR3 loop reads CASSEAMGLTFF. CDR3 in DNA: TGTGCCAGCAGTGAAGCGATGGGACTCACTTTCTTC.